These T cell receptor beta chains were read from a single sample in a study of Ad26.COV2.S vaccination and SARS-CoV-2 variants. Profiling relied on immunoSEQ multiplex PCR, and the TCRdb table lists in-frame clones only, not all of them. There are 430,000 or so clones in the sample; 90% occur only once, and 9.5% to 15% lies in the top ten. The input for sequencing was peripheral blood, taken in a trial of Ad26.COV2.S vaccine versus placebo. The source of these receptors is a person between 18 and 60 years old who received the Ad26.COV2.S COVID-19 vaccine or a placebo. The CDR3 runs from the conserved cysteine through the conserved F or W. The order of the fields is clone size, D gene, CDR3 length, V gene, J gene, CDR3 protein, CDR3 DNA. D genes are given only for firm matches. Size is stated for part of the rows, as once, few or many counts, or as a class when the clone is expanded.

clone_size: -
d_call: -
cdr3_length: 15
v_call: TRBV28
j_call: TRBJ1-3
cdr3_aa: CASSSITGTGNTIYF
cdr3_nt: TGTGCCAGCAGTTCAATTACAGGGACTGGAAACACCATATATTTT

clone_size: -
d_call: -
cdr3_length: 15
v_call: TRBV19
j_call: TRBJ1-1
cdr3_aa: CASSTRDLRGTEAFF
cdr3_nt: TGTGCCAGTAGTACCAGGGATCTGAGAGGCACTGAAGCTTTCTTT

clone_size: -
d_call: TRBD1
cdr3_length: 16
v_call: TRBV6-2/TRBV6-3
j_call: TRBJ2-1
cdr3_aa: CASSLQDRVSLGEQFF
cdr3_nt: TGTGCCAGCAGTCTACAAGACAGGGTTTCTCTAGGTGAGCAGTTCTTC

clone_size: -
d_call: TRBD2
cdr3_length: 16
v_call: TRBV7-8
j_call: TRBJ2-7
cdr3_aa: CASSSYGASGSYEQYF
cdr3_nt: TGTGCCAGCAGCTCCTACGGGGCTAGCGGATCCTACGAGCAGTACTTC

clone_size: -
d_call: TRBD1
cdr3_length: 14
v_call: TRBV11-3
j_call: TRBJ1-5
cdr3_aa: CASSSDRGYQPQHF
cdr3_nt: TGTGCCAGCAGCTCCGACAGGGGGTATCAGCCCCAGCATTTT

clone_size: -
d_call: -
cdr3_length: 10
v_call: TRBV5-1
j_call: TRBJ2-7
cdr3_aa: CANKTYEQYF
cdr3_nt: TGCGCCAACAAGACCTACGAGCAGTACTTC

clone_size: -
d_call: TRBD1
cdr3_length: 15
v_call: TRBV5-8
j_call: TRBJ1-2
cdr3_aa: CASSLVGTVNYGYTF
cdr3_nt: TGTGCCAGCAGCTTGGTTGGGACAGTCAACTATGGCTACACCTTC

clone_size: -
d_call: -
cdr3_length: 16
v_call: TRBV5-1
j_call: TRBJ2-3
cdr3_aa: CASSFAGVMVGDTQYF
cdr3_nt: TGCGCCAGCAGCTTCGCCGGGGTAATGGTGGGAGATACGCAGTATTTT

clone_size: -
d_call: TRBD2
cdr3_length: 17
v_call: TRBV4-1
j_call: TRBJ2-3
cdr3_aa: CASSRGGLAGVENTQYF
cdr3_nt: TGCGCCAGCAGCCGGGGGGGCCTAGCGGGAGTGGAGAATACGCAGTATTTT

clone_size: once
d_call: -
cdr3_length: 15
v_call: TRBV10-1
j_call: TRBJ2-5
cdr3_aa: CASSESINGGETQYF
cdr3_nt: TGCGCCAGCAGTGAGTCGATTAACGGGGGAGAGACCCAGTACTTC

clone_size: -
d_call: TRBD2
cdr3_length: 19
v_call: TRBV3-1/TRBV3-2
j_call: TRBJ2-7
cdr3_aa: CASSGSGTSGSIPLIEQYF
cdr3_nt: TGTGCCAGCAGCGGATCCGGGACTAGCGGGAGTATCCCTTTGATCGAGCAGTACTTC

clone_size: -
d_call: -
cdr3_length: 13
v_call: TRBV14
j_call: TRBJ2-1
cdr3_aa: CASSQGLPREQFF
cdr3_nt: TGTGCCAGCAGCCAAGGACTCCCTCGGGAGCAGTTCTTC

clone_size: once
d_call: TRBD2
cdr3_length: 18
v_call: TRBV25-1
j_call: TRBJ2-2
cdr3_aa: CASSESGLAGPGTGELFF
cdr3_nt: TGTGCCAGCAGTGAATCGGGGCTAGCGGGACCGGGCACCGGGGAGCTGTTTTTT

clone_size: -
d_call: TRBD2
cdr3_length: 16
v_call: TRBV11-3
j_call: TRBJ2-1
cdr3_aa: CASSSGLAEDYNEQFF
cdr3_nt: TGTGCCAGCAGCTCGGGACTAGCGGAAGACTACAATGAGCAGTTCTTC

clone_size: few
d_call: -
cdr3_length: 17
v_call: TRBV7-2
j_call: TRBJ2-1
cdr3_aa: CASSFWGGASSYNEQFF
cdr3_nt: TGTGCCAGCAGCTTCTGGGGCGGGGCGAGCTCCTACAATGAGCAGTTCTTC

clone_size: -
d_call: TRBD1
cdr3_length: 15
v_call: TRBV7-9
j_call: TRBJ1-4
cdr3_aa: CASSPPGQGGEKLFF
cdr3_nt: TGTGCCAGCAGCCCGCCGGGACAGGGTGGTGAAAAACTGTTTTTT

clone_size: -
d_call: -
cdr3_length: 15
v_call: TRBV5-6
j_call: TRBJ2-2
cdr3_aa: CASSTPWGDTGELFF
cdr3_nt: TGTGCCAGCAGCACCCCTTGGGGAGACACCGGGGAGCTGTTTTTT

clone_size: -
d_call: -
cdr3_length: 12
v_call: TRBV6-1
j_call: TRBJ1-1
cdr3_aa: CASSEGGTEAFF
cdr3_nt: TGTGCCAGCAGTGAGGGGGGCACTGAAGCTTTCTTT

clone_size: -
d_call: -
cdr3_length: 14
v_call: TRBV27
j_call: TRBJ2-5
cdr3_aa: CASSLVGGRETQYF
cdr3_nt: TGTGCCAGCAGTTTAGTCGGGGGTCGGGAGACCCAGTACTTC

clone_size: once
d_call: TRBD2
cdr3_length: 15
v_call: TRBV11-3
j_call: TRBJ2-7
cdr3_aa: CASSSGLAGSGEQYF
cdr3_nt: TGTGCCAGCAGCTCCGGACTAGCGGGATCCGGGGAGCAGTACTTC

clone_size: -
d_call: -
cdr3_length: 13
v_call: TRBV4-1
j_call: TRBJ1-6
cdr3_aa: CASSLLTNSPLHF
cdr3_nt: TGCGCCAGCAGCCTCTTGACCAATTCACCCCTCCACTTT

clone_size: -
d_call: -
cdr3_length: 16
v_call: TRBV6-5
j_call: TRBJ2-7
cdr3_aa: CASSYLTKNPSYEQYF
cdr3_nt: TGTGCCAGCAGTTACCTTACAAAAAACCCTTCCTACGAGCAGTACTTC

clone_size: -
d_call: -
cdr3_length: 13
v_call: TRBV12-3/TRBV12-4
j_call: TRBJ2-5
cdr3_aa: CASSARDTETQYF
cdr3_nt: TGTGCCAGCAGCGCTCGGGACACAGAGACCCAGTACTTC

clone_size: -
d_call: -
cdr3_length: 13
v_call: TRBV5-1
j_call: TRBJ2-1
cdr3_aa: CASSSGSLNEQFF
cdr3_nt: TGCGCCAGCAGCTCGGGGTCCCTCAATGAGCAGTTCTTC

clone_size: -
d_call: -
cdr3_length: 15
v_call: TRBV28
j_call: TRBJ2-7
cdr3_aa: CASSFPGGGTYEQYF
cdr3_nt: TGTGCCAGCAGTTTCCCTGGCGGCGGGACCTACGAGCAGTACTTC

clone_size: once
d_call: -
cdr3_length: 15
v_call: TRBV5-6
j_call: TRBJ2-2
cdr3_aa: CASSWVGVNTGELFF
cdr3_nt: TGTGCCAGCAGCTGGGTCGGGGTCAACACCGGGGAGCTGTTTTTT

clone_size: -
d_call: TRBD2
cdr3_length: 14
v_call: TRBV24-1
j_call: TRBJ2-1
cdr3_aa: CATSRTSGSDEQFF
cdr3_nt: TGTGCCACCAGTCGGACTAGCGGGAGCGATGAGCAGTTCTTC

clone_size: once
d_call: -
cdr3_length: 15
v_call: TRBV7-2
j_call: TRBJ2-1
cdr3_aa: CASSPLGGTPSEQFF
cdr3_nt: TGTGCCAGCAGCCCTCTTGGCGGGACCCCCTCTGAGCAGTTCTTC

clone_size: -
d_call: -
cdr3_length: 15
v_call: TRBV19
j_call: TRBJ2-3
cdr3_aa: CASSAGQFDTDTQYF
cdr3_nt: TGTGCCAGTAGCGCGGGACAGTTTGACACAGATACGCAGTATTTT

clone_size: -
d_call: TRBD2
cdr3_length: 17
v_call: TRBV10-3
j_call: TRBJ2-1
cdr3_aa: CAISEPTTSGTYNEQFF
cdr3_nt: TGTGCCATCAGTGAGCCCACCACTAGCGGGACCTACAATGAGCAGTTCTTC

clone_size: -
d_call: -
cdr3_length: 13
v_call: TRBV6-5
j_call: TRBJ1-1
cdr3_aa: CASSYTQNTEAFF
cdr3_nt: TGTGCCAGCAGTTATACACAGAACACTGAAGCTTTCTTT

clone_size: -
d_call: -
cdr3_length: 13
v_call: TRBV5-8
j_call: TRBJ2-1
cdr3_aa: CATLGDRYNEQFF
cdr3_nt: TGTGCCACCCTCGGGGACCGATACAATGAGCAGTTCTTC

clone_size: -
d_call: TRBD2
cdr3_length: 17
v_call: TRBV10-3
j_call: TRBJ2-5
cdr3_aa: CAISETSGRSSQETQYF
cdr3_nt: TGTGCCATCAGTGAAACTAGCGGGAGAAGTTCCCAAGAGACCCAGTACTTC

clone_size: -
d_call: -
cdr3_length: 18
v_call: TRBV9
j_call: TRBJ2-1
cdr3_aa: CASSVAMGGGIAYNEQFF
cdr3_nt: TGTGCCAGCAGCGTAGCGATGGGTGGGGGGATCGCCTACAATGAGCAGTTCTTC

clone_size: -
d_call: TRBD1
cdr3_length: 16
v_call: TRBV28
j_call: TRBJ1-2
cdr3_aa: CASSSPGQGPGTGYTF
cdr3_nt: TGTGCCAGCAGTTCGCCCGGACAGGGGCCGGGGACTGGCTACACCTTC

clone_size: -
d_call: TRBD2
cdr3_length: 18
v_call: TRBV6-4
j_call: TRBJ2-2
cdr3_aa: CASSDLLAGDLGNGELFF
cdr3_nt: TGTGCCAGCAGTGACTTACTAGCGGGAGATTTAGGGAACGGGGAGCTGTTTTTT

clone_size: -
d_call: -
cdr3_length: 13
v_call: TRBV7-2
j_call: TRBJ2-3
cdr3_aa: CASSLGAGDTQYF
cdr3_nt: TGTGCCAGCAGCTTAGGGGCGGGGGATACGCAGTATTTT

clone_size: -
d_call: TRBD2
cdr3_length: 15
v_call: TRBV5-1
j_call: TRBJ2-3
cdr3_aa: CASSVLARDTDTQYF
cdr3_nt: TGCGCCAGCAGCGTACTAGCGCGAGACACAGATACGCAGTATTTT

clone_size: -
d_call: TRBD1
cdr3_length: 16
v_call: TRBV30
j_call: TRBJ1-2
cdr3_aa: CAWSVQGVPGLGGYTF
cdr3_nt: TGTGCCTGGAGTGTACAGGGGGTCCCAGGTTTGGGCGGCTACACCTTC

clone_size: -
d_call: -
cdr3_length: 17
v_call: TRBV30
j_call: TRBJ2-1
cdr3_aa: CAWSVRLTGYSYNEQFF
cdr3_nt: TGTGCCTGGAGTGTACGGTTGACCGGGTACTCCTACAATGAGCAGTTCTTC

clone_size: few
d_call: TRBD1
cdr3_length: 14
v_call: TRBV5-1
j_call: TRBJ2-7
cdr3_aa: CASSLAGQGDEQYF
cdr3_nt: TGCGCCAGCAGCTTGGCGGGACAGGGCGACGAGCAGTACTTC

clone_size: -
d_call: -
cdr3_length: 14
v_call: TRBV11-2
j_call: TRBJ1-2
cdr3_aa: CASSSDGGGYGYTF
cdr3_nt: TGTGCCAGCAGTTCTGATGGTGGTGGCTATGGCTACACCTTC

clone_size: -
d_call: -
cdr3_length: 13
v_call: TRBV3-1/TRBV3-2
j_call: TRBJ1-1
cdr3_aa: CASSQVEMTEAFF
cdr3_nt: TGTGCCAGCAGCCAAGTTGAGATGACTGAAGCTTTCTTT